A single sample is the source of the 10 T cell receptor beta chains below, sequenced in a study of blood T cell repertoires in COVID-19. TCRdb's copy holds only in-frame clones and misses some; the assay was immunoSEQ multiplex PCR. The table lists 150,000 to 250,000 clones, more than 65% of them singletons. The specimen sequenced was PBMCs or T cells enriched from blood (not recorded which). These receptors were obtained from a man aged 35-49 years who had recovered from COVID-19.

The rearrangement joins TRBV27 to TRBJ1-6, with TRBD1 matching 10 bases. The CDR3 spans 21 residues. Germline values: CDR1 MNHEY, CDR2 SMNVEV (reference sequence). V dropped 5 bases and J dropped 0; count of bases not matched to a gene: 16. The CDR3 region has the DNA TGTGCCAGCAGTCCATCTCGATGGGACAGGGGTGACCCCTCCTATAATTCACCCCTCCACTTT. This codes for CASSPSRWDRGDPSYNSPLHF.

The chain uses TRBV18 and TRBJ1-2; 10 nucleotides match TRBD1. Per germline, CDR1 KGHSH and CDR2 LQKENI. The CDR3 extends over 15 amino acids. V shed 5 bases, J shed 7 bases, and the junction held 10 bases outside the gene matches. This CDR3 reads CASSAASGQGGGYTF. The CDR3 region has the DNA TGTGCCAGCTCAGCCGCCTCAGGACAGGGGGGTGGCTACACCTTC.

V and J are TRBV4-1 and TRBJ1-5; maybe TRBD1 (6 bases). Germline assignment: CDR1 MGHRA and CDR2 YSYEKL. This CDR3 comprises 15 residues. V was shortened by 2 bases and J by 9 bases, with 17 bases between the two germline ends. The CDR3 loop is CASSQLGTTPRPQHF. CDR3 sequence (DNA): TGCGCCAGCAGCCAATTGGGGACAACCCCCCGGCCCCAGCATTTT.

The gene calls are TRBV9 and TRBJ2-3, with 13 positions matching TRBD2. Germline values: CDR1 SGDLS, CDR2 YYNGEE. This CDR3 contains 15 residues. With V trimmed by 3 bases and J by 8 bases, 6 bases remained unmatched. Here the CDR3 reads CASSETSGGVGTQYF. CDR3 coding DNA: TGTGCCAGCAGCGAAACTAGCGGGGGGGTAGGTACGCAGTATTTT.

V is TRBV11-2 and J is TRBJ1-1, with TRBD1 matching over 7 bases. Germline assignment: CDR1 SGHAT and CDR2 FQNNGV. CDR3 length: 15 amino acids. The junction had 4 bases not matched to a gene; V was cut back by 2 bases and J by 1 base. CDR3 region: CASSLRRQGNTEAFF. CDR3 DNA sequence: TGTGCCAGCAGCTTAAGGAGACAGGGGAACACTGAAGCTTTCTTT. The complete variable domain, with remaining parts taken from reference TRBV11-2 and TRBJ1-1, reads EAGVAQSPRYKIIEKRQSVAFWCNPISGHATLYWYQQILGQGPKLLIQFQNNGVVDDSQLPKDRFSAERLKGVDSTLKIQPAKLEDSAVYLCASSLRRQGNTEAFFGQGTRLTVV.

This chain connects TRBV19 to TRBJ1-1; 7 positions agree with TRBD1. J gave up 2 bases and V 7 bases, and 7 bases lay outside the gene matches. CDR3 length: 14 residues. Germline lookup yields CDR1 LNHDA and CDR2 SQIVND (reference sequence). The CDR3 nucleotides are TGTGCCAGTAACTTTAGGGACAGTAACACTGAAGCTTTCTTT. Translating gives CASNFRDSNTEAFF.

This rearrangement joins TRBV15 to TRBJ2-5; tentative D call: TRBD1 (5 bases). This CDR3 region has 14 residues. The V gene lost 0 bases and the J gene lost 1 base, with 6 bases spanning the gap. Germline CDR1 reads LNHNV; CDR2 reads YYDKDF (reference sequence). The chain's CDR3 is CATSRDQGQETQYF. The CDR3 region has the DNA TGTGCCACCAGCAGAGATCAGGGCCAAGAGACCCAGTACTTC.

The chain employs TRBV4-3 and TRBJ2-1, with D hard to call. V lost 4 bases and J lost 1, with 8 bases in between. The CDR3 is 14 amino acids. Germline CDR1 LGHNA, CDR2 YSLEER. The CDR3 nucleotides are TGCGCCAGCAGCCTGGCCAAATCCTACAATGAGCAGTTCTTC. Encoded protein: CASSLAKSYNEQFF.

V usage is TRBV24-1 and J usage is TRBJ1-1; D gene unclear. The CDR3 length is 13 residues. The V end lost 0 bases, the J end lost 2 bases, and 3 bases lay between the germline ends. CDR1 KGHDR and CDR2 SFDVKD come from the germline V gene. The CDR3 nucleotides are TGTGCCACCAGTGATTTGTCTAACACTGAAGCTTTCTTT. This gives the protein CATSDLSNTEAFF.

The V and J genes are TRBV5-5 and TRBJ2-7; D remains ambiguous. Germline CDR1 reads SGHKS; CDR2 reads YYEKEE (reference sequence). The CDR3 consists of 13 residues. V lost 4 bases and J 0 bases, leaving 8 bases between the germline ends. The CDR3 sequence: CASSTGPSYEQYF. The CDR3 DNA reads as TGTGCCAGCAGCACTGGTCCCTCCTACGAGCAGTACTTC. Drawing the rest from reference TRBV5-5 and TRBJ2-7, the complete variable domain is DAGVTQSPTHLIKTRGQQVTLRCSPISGHKSVSWYQQVLGQGPQFIFQYYEKEERGRGNFPDRFSARQFPNYSSELNVNALLLGDSALYLCASSTGPSYEQYFGPGTRLTVT.